Each of the 22 T cell receptor beta chains below was sequenced from the same sample in a study of breast tumors, draining lymph nodes, adjacent tissues. Axillary draining lymph nodes of breast cancer patients supplied the node samples. TCRdb re-called the multiplex PCR reads through MiXCR, storing one row per CDR3 protein. In the table there are about 180,000 distinct CDR3 sequences, approximately 33% of which are singletons. Sample: axillary lymph node tissue. The source is a female donor with breast cancer. Some clones in this sample may be carry-over from other donors' samples.

This clonotype was observed a few times. The chain is built from TRBV5-4 and TRBJ2-7; the match to TRBD2 covers 7 bases. The germline V gene encodes CDR1 SGHNT and CDR2 YYREEE (reference sequence). The CDR3 consists of 15 residues. The ends lost 2 bases at V and 6 bases at J; junction bases unmatched: 11. The CDR3 loop reads CASSLGTTGPSEQYF. The CDR3 DNA reads TGTGCCAGCAGCTTAGGGACTACCGGGCCCTCCGAGCAGTACTTC.

This clonotype was seen many times. This chain connects TRBV7-6 to TRBJ2-2, with 8 bases matching TRBD2. CDR1 and CDR2 (germline): SGHVS, FNYEAQ. V dropped 5 bases and J dropped 2; count of bases not matched to a gene: 4. CDR3 length equals 15 residues. CDR3 protein: CASSNSGVNTGELFF. CDR3 DNA: TGTGCCAGCAGCAATAGCGGGGTAAACACCGGGGAGCTGTTTTTT.

This clonotype has ten or more counts. The rearrangement links TRBV7-8 to TRBJ2-5; D might be TRBD2 (6 bases). Looked up from germline, CDR1 is SGHVS and CDR2 is FQNEAQ. The germline V and J ends were trimmed by 5 bases and 5 bases, with 21 bases remaining between them. The CDR3 length is 16 residues. CDR3 DNA: TGTGCCAGCAGCCCTATAGTGGGGGGTTTTGAGGAGACCCAGTACTTC. This sequence encodes CASSPIVGGFEETQYF.

This clonotype has just a few counts. Possible read error: a much larger clone is one base away. Because it lacks the conserved phenylalanine or tryptophan at the end, this CDR3 is likely a read error. The J gene is TRBJ1-2, the V gene TRBV9, with TRBD1 matching over 10 bases. The V gene end was trimmed by 3 bases and the J gene end by 6 bases; junction bases not matched to a gene: 2. CDR1 and CDR2 (germline): SGDLS, YYNGEE. The CDR3 loop spans 13 amino acids. The CDR3 region is CASSGDRGHGYTS. DNA for the CDR3: TGTGCCAGCAGCGGTGACAGGGGGCATGGCTACACCTCC.

This clonotype was recorded many times. The chain uses TRBV6-1 and TRBJ2-3, with D possibly TRBD2 on 5 matching bases. This CDR3 is built from 13 residues. Germline V gives CDR1 MNHNS, CDR2 SASEGT. Trimming shortened V by 2 bases and J by 8 bases, and 11 bases separated the two germline ends. CDR3 sequence reads: CASSEWRLATQYF. CDR3 nucleotide sequence: TGTGCCAGCAGTGAATGGAGGCTCGCTACGCAGTATTTT.

This clonotype was picked up many times. This sequence joins TRBV6-6 and TRBJ2-1; 8 bases are shared with TRBD2. Germline CDR1 MNHNY, CDR2 SVGAGI (reference sequence). V shed 6 bases and J 0 bases; nucleotides not matched to a gene: 10. The CDR3 runs 17 residues. This CDR3 reads CASRPRLAPSSYNEQFF. The DNA for the CDR3 is TGTGCCAGCAGACCTCGACTAGCGCCTAGCTCCTACAATGAGCAGTTCTTC.

Of note for this clonotype: This may come from a read error, since a much larger clone is one base off. J is TRBJ1-2 and V is TRBV12-3 or TRBV12-4, with 9 bases aligning to TRBD1. This CDR3 comprises 15 residues. With V trimmed by 1 base and J by 10 bases, 10 bases remained unmatched. In DNA, the CDR3 is TGTGCCAGCAGTTTAGTTGGACAGGGGCTCCATGACTACACCTTC. It is translated as CASSLVGQGLHDYTF.

In its sample, this clonotype was seen many times. The rearrangement joins TRBV7-8 to TRBJ2-7; D might be TRBD1 (6 bases). Trimming stripped 3 bases from V and 3 bases from J, with 12 bases between. The CDR3 covers 14 residues. The V gene's germline CDR1 is SGHVS and CDR2 FQNEAQ. CDR3: CASSFRDISYEQYF. For the CDR3, the DNA is TGTGCCAGCAGCTTCCGGGACATTAGCTACGAGCAGTACTTC.

This clonotype was observed at least ten times. V usage is TRBV10-2 and J usage is TRBJ2-7; D gene ambiguous. V gave up 5 bases and J gave up 0 bases, with 5 bases separating them. This CDR3 region has 12 residues. Germline loops: CDR1 WSHSY, CDR2 SAAADI. The CDR3 DNA sequence: TGCGCCAGCAGTAGAGCCTCCTACGAGCAGTACTTC. The encoded protein is CASSRASYEQYF.

This chain links TRBV4-3 with TRBJ1-1; D is possibly TRBD1 (6 bases). Trimming removed 4 bases from V and 1 base from J, with 19 bases in between. Germline CDR1 reads LGHNA; CDR2 reads YSLEER. The CDR3 is made up of 17 amino acids. CDR3 residues: CASSRTTGLEGNTEAFF. CDR3 nucleotides: TGCGCCAGCAGCCGCACAACAGGGTTAGAGGGGAACACTGAAGCTTTCTTT.

This clonotype was seen more than once but under ten times. A much larger clone is a single base away; this may be a read error. The chain has TRBV7-2 and TRBJ2-5; 8 bases agree with TRBD2. V lost 1 base, J lost 9 bases, and 16 bases stayed unmatched. CDR3 length: 17 amino acids. Per the germline V gene, CDR1 is SGHTA and CDR2 is FQGNSA. CDR3 sequence (DNA): TGTGCCAGCAGCTTAGGTGTTGTTAGCGGGGCTGTGGAGCCCCAGTACTTC. It translates to CASSLGVVSGAVEPQYF.

The chain links TRBV6-6 to TRBJ2-5, with D unclear. The CDR3 is 13 residues long. V lost 2 bases, J lost 5 bases, and 9 bases lay in between. Germline values: CDR1 MNHNY, CDR2 SVGAGI (reference sequence). CDR3 residues: CASSYRAPETQYF. DNA for the CDR3: TGTGCCAGCAGTTACCGGGCTCCCGAGACCCAGTACTTC.

As regards this clonotype: This may arise from a read error, as a much more abundant clone is one base away. The rearrangement links TRBV3-1 to TRBJ1-4; a possible D gene is TRBD1 (5 bases). Germline-derived CDR1 and CDR2 are LGHDT and YNNKEL (reference sequence). This CDR3 contains 14 residues. DNA of the CDR3: TGTGCCAGCAGCATGACAGCCGAGAATGAAGAACTGTTTTTT. It yields the protein CASSMTAENEELFF.

Regarding this clonotype: This sequence may be a read error, since a much larger clone differs from it by one base. The CDR3 carries no conserved terminal phenylalanine or tryptophan, so it likely arises from a read error. The V gene is TRBV19, the J gene TRBJ2-5; 10 bases fit TRBD2. V shed 0 bases and J 5 bases; nucleotides not matched to a gene: 6. The germline V gene encodes CDR1 LNHDA and CDR2 SQIVND (reference sequence). The length of the CDR3 is 16 residues. CDR3 loop: CASSIDNLAGGETQYC. CDR3 DNA: TGTGCCAGTAGTATAGATAATTTAGCGGGGGGCGAGACCCAGTACTGC.

This chain joins TRBV7-3 and TRBJ1-5, with D uncertain. There are 15 residues in the CDR3. Per the germline V gene, CDR1 is SGHTA and CDR2 is FQGTGA. Trimming removed 2 bases at V and 11 bases at J, with 19 bases between. The CDR3 nucleotides read TGTGCCAGCAGCTTAGGTTCGGGAAGGGAAGAGACCCAGCATTTT. It translates to CASSLGSGREETQHF.

This clonotype was seen only once. This sequence joins TRBV20-1 and TRBJ1-2; TRBD1 aligns across 10 bases. With 5 bases clipped from V and 2 bases from J, the junction kept 8 bases outside the gene matches. The CDR3 runs to 15 residues. Germline V CDR1 and CDR2: DFQATT, SNEGSKA (reference sequence). CDR3 loop: CSAPYRDRGNYGYTF. The CDR3 bases are TGCAGTGCTCCGTACCGGGACAGGGGCAACTATGGCTACACCTTC.

This chain connects TRBV5-5 to TRBJ2-5, with TRBD2 matching 11 bases. The V gene end was trimmed by 0 bases and the J gene end by 5 bases; junction bases not matched to a gene: 6. Germline V gives CDR1 SGHKS, CDR2 YYEKEE (reference sequence). This CDR3 contains 16 residues. This CDR3 reads CASSLGLAGRGETQYF. The CDR3 DNA reads TGTGCCAGCAGCTTGGGACTAGCGGGAAGGGGGGAGACCCAGTACTTC.

CDR3 sequence reads: CASNMDRGPYEQYF. CDR3 sequence (DNA): TGTGCCAGCAACATGGACAGGGGTCCCTACGAGCAGTACTTC. The genes are TRBV7-2 and TRBJ2-7, with 9 bases identical to TRBD1. The CDR3 loop spans 14 amino acids. J gave up 2 bases and V 7 bases, and 6 bases lay outside the gene matches. Germline CDR1 is SGHTA and CDR2 is FQGNSA.

With respect to this clonotype: A clone one base away is much larger, so this may be a read error. The V gene is TRBV7-6, the J gene TRBJ2-1; 7 positions match TRBD2. Germline assignment: CDR1 SGHVS and CDR2 FNYEAQ. V shed 4 bases, J shed 1 base, and the junction held 19 bases outside the gene matches. The CDR3 is 20 residues long. The CDR3 DNA follows: TGTGCCAGCAGCTATAGTAGGGGCATGCGGGCTAGCGGATCCTACAATGAGCAGTTCTTC. It translates to CASSYSRGMRASGSYNEQFF.

This clonotype was counted a few times. V gene TRBV18 combines with J gene TRBJ2-7, with D tentatively TRBD2 (5 bases). The germline V gene has CDR1 KGHSH and CDR2 LQKENI. This CDR3 has 16 amino acids. Trimming pared 0 bases from V and 0 bases from J, leaving 12 bases between. The CDR3 DNA sequence: TGTGCCAGCTCACCACCGAGAGCGGACCTCTCCTACGAGCAGTACTTC. Residues: CASSPPRADLSYEQYF. The variable domain in full, completed from reference TRBV18 and TRBJ2-7, reads NAGVMQNPRHLVRRRGQEARLRCSPMKGHSHVYWYRQLPEEGLKFMVYLQKENIIDESGMPKERFSAEFPKEGPSILRIQQVVRGDSAAYFCASSPPRADLSYEQYFGPGTRLTVT.

This clonotype was counted only a few times. The chain links TRBV6-1 to TRBJ2-1; either TRBD1 or TRBD2 may fit D (5 bases each). From germline, CDR1 is MNHNS and CDR2 SASEGT. This CDR3 is built from 13 residues. Trimming cost V 7 bases and J 8 bases, with 15 bases left between them. The CDR3 protein is CASTGLVNDEQFF. CDR3 DNA sequence: TGTGCCAGCACGGGGCTAGTTAACGATGAGCAGTTCTTC.

The chain uses TRBV7-3 and TRBJ2-1; tentative D call: TRBD2 (5 bases). The CDR3 length is 15 residues. Germline loops: CDR1 SGHTA, CDR2 FQGTGA. The V end was cut by 5 bases, the J end by 8 bases, with 19 bases between. CDR3 region: CASSSASGLPHEQFF. Written as DNA, the CDR3 is TGTGCCAGCAGCAGTGCTAGTGGACTCCCCCATGAGCAGTTCTTC.